This TCR beta chain was documented in a study of CD8 T cells in cerebrospinal fluid in Alzheimer's disease. Study findings and constraints: Alzheimer's patients were not enriched for EBV-specific clones, which were not the most expanded.

This clonotype is medium-sized by frequency. The antigen remains unidentified. CDR1 and CDR2 from the germline V gene are SQVTM and ANQGSEA. The CDR3 extends over 13 amino acids. From the 10x single-cell sequencing reads, TCRdb lists one entry per CDR3 protein and no DNA. The sample is made up of around 1,500 distinct CDR3 sequences, and the top ten hold more than 9% of it. Every participant was in good physical condition without acute infectious disease. The chain couples TRBV29-1 to TRBJ2-3; the TCRdb call, TRBD1, lacks DNA for checking. The TCR sequence derives from a human donor in good health. The sequencing sample was made of cerebrospinal fluid. Here the CDR3 reads CSARQGAIDTQYF.